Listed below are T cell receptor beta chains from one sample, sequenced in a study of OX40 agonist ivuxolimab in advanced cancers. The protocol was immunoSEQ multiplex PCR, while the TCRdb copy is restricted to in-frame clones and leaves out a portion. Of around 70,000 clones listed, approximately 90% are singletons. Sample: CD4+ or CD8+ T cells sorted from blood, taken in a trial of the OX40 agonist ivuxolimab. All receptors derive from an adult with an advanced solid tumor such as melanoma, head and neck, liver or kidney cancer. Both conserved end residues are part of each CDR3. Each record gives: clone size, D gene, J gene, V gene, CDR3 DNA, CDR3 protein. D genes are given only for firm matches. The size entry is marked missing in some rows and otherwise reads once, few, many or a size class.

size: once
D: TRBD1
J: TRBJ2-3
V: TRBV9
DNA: TGTGCCAGCAGCGTAGAGGGACAGGTGGTTCTCGATACGCAGTATTTT
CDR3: CASSVEGQVVLDTQYF

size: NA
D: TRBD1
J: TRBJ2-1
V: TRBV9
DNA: TGTGCCAGCAGCGCCTCCGGGACAGGGTATGGGGATGAGCAGTTCTTC
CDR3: CASSASGTGYGDEQFF

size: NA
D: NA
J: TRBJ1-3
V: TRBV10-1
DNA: TGCGCCAGCAGTGAAACGGACTCTGGAAACACCATATATTTT
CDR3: CASSETDSGNTIYF

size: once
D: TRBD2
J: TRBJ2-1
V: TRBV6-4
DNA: TGTGCCAGCAGTGACTCACTAGCGGGCTACAATGAGCAGTTCTTC
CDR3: CASSDSLAGYNEQFF

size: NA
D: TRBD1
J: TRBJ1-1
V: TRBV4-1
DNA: TGCGCCAGCACCCAGGGGGGCGGCACTGAAGCTTTCTTT
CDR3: CASTQGGGTEAFF

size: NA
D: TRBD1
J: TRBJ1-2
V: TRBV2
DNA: TGTGCCAGCAGGGAATGGACAGGGGAAAACTATGGCTACACCTTC
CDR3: CASREWTGENYGYTF

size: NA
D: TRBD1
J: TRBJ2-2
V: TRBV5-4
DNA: TGTGCCAGCGGACCCCTGACAGGGGTACTAGGGACGAACACCGGGGAGCTGTTTTTT
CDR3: CASGPLTGVLGTNTGELFF

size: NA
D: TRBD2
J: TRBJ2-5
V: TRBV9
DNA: TGTGCCAGCAGCCCATTCGGGACTAGCGAAGAGACCCAGTACTTC
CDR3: CASSPFGTSEETQYF

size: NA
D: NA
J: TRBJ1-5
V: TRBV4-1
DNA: TGCGCCAGCAGCCAGGGAATGGAACAGCCCCAGCATTTT
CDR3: CASSQGMEQPQHF

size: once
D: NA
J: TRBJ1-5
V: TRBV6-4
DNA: TGTGCCAGCTCGAGGGGGGCCGATCAGCCCCAGCATTTT
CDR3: CASSRGADQPQHF

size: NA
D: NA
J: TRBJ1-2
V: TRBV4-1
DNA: TGCGCCAGCAGCCAAGCCCGCCTTGGCTACACCTTC
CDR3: CASSQARLGYTF

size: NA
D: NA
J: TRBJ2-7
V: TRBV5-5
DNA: TGTGCCAGCAGCCCATGGCAGGGTATAGGCTACGAGCAGTACTTC
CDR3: CASSPWQGIGYEQYF

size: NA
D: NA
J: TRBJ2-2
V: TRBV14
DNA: TGTGCCAGCAGTTATGGGGGAAACACCGGGGAGCTGTTTTTT
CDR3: CASSYGGNTGELFF

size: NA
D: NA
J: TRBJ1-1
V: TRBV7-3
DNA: TGTGCCAGCAGCTTAATAGGGAACACTGAAGCTTTCTTT
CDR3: CASSLIGNTEAFF

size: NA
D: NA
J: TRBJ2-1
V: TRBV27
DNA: TGTGCCAGCAGCAATAACCCGGGACGCTACAATGAGCAGTTCTTC
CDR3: CASSNNPGRYNEQFF

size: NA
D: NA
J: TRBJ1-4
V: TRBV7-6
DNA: TGTGCCAGCAGCTACACACAGGGATATTTAGAAAAACTGTTTTTT
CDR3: CASSYTQGYLEKLFF

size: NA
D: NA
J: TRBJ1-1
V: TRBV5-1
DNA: TGCGCCAGCAGCTTGATCGGGGAGGCGGTCACTGAAGCTTTCTTT
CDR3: CASSLIGEAVTEAFF

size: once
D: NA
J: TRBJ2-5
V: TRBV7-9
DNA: TGTGCCAGCAGCTTAGTAGTGGGGGCGCGGGAGACCCAGTACTTC
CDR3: CASSLVVGARETQYF

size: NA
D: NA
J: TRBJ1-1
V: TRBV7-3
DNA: TGTGCCAGCAGCCCCTACCCAAACACTGAAGCTTTCTTT
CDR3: CASSPYPNTEAFF

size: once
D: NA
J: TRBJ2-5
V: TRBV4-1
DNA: TGCGCCAGCCAAGGACAGTCAGAGACCCAGTACTTC
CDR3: CASQGQSETQYF

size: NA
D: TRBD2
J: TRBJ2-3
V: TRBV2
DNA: TGTGCCAGCAGTGGGCGACTAGCGGGGGACACAGATACGCAGTATTTT
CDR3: CASSGRLAGDTDTQYF

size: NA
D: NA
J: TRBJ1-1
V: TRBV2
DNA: TGTGCCAGGCTGCGGGGGGACACTGAAGCTTTCTTT
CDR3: CARLRGDTEAFF

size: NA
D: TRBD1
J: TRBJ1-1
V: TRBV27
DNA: TGTGCCAGCAGGGAGACAGGGCTAACTGAAGCTTTCTTT
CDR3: CASRETGLTEAFF

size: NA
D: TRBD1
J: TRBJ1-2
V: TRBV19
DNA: TGTGCCAGTAGACAGGGGGACTATGGCTACACCTTC
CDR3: CASRQGDYGYTF

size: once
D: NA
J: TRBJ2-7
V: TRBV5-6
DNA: TGTGCCAGCGCCCTGGCAGGGAATCGCTACGAGCAGTACTTC
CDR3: CASALAGNRYEQYF

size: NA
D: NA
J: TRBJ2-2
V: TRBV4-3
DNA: TGCGCCAGCAGCCCAGCGGACACCAACACCGGGGAGCTGTTTTTT
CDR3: CASSPADTNTGELFF

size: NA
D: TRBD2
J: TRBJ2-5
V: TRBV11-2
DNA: TGTGCCAGCAGCCCATCCCCGGGGGGAGAGACCCAGTACTTC
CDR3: CASSPSPGGETQYF

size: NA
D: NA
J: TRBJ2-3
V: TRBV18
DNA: TGTGCCAGCTCCGCGGCCCCGGGGGCAAGCACAGATACGCAGTATTTT
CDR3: CASSAAPGASTDTQYF

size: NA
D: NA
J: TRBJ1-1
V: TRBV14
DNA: TGTGCCAGCAGCCAAGATAGTTCCAGGCTGAACACTGAAGCTTTCTTT
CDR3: CASSQDSSRLNTEAFF

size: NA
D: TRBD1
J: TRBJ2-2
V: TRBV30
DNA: TGTGCCTGGAGTGATTTCGAGACAGGGGTCACCGGGGAGCTGTTTTTT
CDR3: CAWSDFETGVTGELFF

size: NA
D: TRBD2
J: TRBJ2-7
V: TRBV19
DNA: TGTGCCAGTAGTCCCGTTAGCGGGGGCAACTACGAGCAGTACTTC
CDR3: CASSPVSGGNYEQYF

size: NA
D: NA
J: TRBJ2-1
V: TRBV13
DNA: TGTGCCAGCAGCTCCGCCCGTACTGCCTACAATGAGCAGTTCTTC
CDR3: CASSSARTAYNEQFF

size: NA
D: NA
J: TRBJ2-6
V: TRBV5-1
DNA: TGCGCCAGCAGCTTTGTCGGTTCCGGGGCCAACGTCCTGACTTTC
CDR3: CASSFVGSGANVLTF

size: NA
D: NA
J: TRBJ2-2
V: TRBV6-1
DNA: TGTGCCTCATTGTGGGGGCAGGGGGAGCTGTTTTTT
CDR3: CASLWGQGELFF

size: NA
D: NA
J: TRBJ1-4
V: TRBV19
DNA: TGTGCCAGTAGTATAACCTCTAATGAAAAACTGTTTTTT
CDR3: CASSITSNEKLFF

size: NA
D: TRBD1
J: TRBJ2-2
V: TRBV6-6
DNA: TGTGCCAGCAGTTTCACAGGGGGACCCGGGGAGCTGTTTTTT
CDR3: CASSFTGGPGELFF

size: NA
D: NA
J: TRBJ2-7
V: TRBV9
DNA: TGTGCCAGCAGCCCACCGACAGCCTCCTACGAGCAGTACTTC
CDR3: CASSPPTASYEQYF

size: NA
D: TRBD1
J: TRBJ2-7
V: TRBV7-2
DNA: TGTGCCAGCAGCCCCGGGACAGGAGAATACGAGCAGTACTTC
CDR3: CASSPGTGEYEQYF

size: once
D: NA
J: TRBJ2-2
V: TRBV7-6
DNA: TGTGCCAGCAGCTTAGAAATCAGGGACTCCTACACCGGGGAGCTGTTTTTT
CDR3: CASSLEIRDSYTGELFF

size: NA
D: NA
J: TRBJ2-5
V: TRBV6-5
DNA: TGTGCCAGCAGTTACTCGATGGGGGCTGGAGAGACCCAGTACTTC
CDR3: CASSYSMGAGETQYF

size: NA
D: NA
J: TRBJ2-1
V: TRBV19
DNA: TGTGCCAGTAGTATAGAGTATACCTACAATGAGCAGTTCTTC
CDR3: CASSIEYTYNEQFF

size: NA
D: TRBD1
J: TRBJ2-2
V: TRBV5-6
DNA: TGTGCCAGCAGCTACGGGACAGTGCTCACCGGGGAGCTGTTTTTT
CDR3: CASSYGTVLTGELFF

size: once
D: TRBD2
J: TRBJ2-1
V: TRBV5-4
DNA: TGTGCCAGCAGCCCGGACCAAGCGGGGGGGCTCAATGAGCAGTTCTTC
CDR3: CASSPDQAGGLNEQFF

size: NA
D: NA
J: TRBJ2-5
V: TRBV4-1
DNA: TGCGCCAGCAGCCAAGAAGCGGGCACACTACAAGAGACCCAGTACTTC
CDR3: CASSQEAGTLQETQYF

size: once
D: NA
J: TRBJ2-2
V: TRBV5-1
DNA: TGCGCCAGCAGTTATCCCGGGACGACACCCAACACCGGGGAGCTGTTTTTT
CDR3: CASSYPGTTPNTGELFF

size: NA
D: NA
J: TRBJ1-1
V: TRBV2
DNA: TGTGCCAGCAGTACCATGAACACTGAAGCTTTCTTT
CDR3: CASSTMNTEAFF